The 17 T cell receptor beta chains below come from one sample, sequenced in a study of T cell responses to AZD1222 COVID-19 vaccine. Sequencing used immunoSEQ multiplex PCR; TCRdb keeps in-frame clones, though not all of them. The data hold fewer than 200,000 clones, with approximately 90% observed a single time. The sample was peripheral blood, taken 28 days after the second AZD1222 dose. The receptors come from an adult who received the AZD1222 COVID-19 vaccine.

The genes are TRBV2 and TRBJ1-4, with D possibly TRBD1 on 6 matching bases. The CDR3 runs to 14 residues. Deletions cut 3 bases from V and 5 bases from J, with 10 bases between. Germline V gives CDR1 SNHLY, CDR2 FYNNEI. CDR3 in DNA: TGTGCCAGCAGTGACAGGGGACCAAATGAAAAACTGTTTTTT. It encodes CASSDRGPNEKLFF.

This sequence joins TRBV2 and TRBJ1-5; D call uncertain. CDR3 length: 14 amino acids. The ends were cut back, 5 bases at V and 3 bases at J, with 11 bases in the middle. Looked up from germline, CDR1 is SNHLY and CDR2 is FYNNEI. CDR3 coding DNA: TGTGCCAGCAGTCTGGACGTGATCAATCAGCCCCAGCATTTT. Amino acid sequence: CASSLDVINQPQHF. The whole variable domain, filled in from reference TRBV2 and TRBJ1-5, reads EPEVTQTPSHQVTQMGQEVILRCVPISNHLYFYWYRQILGQKVEFLVSFYNNEISEKSEIFDDQFSVERPDGSNFTLKIRSTKLEDSAMYFCASSLDVINQPQHFGDGTRLSIL.

The genes are TRBV19 and TRBJ2-1, with D perhaps TRBD1 or TRBD2 (5 bases each). V gave up 5 bases and J gave up 6 bases, with 11 bases separating them. Germline V gene data show CDR1 as LNHDA and CDR2 as SQIVND (reference sequence). The CDR3 consists of 13 residues. The CDR3, as DNA: TGTGCCAGTAGTCACCGAGGGGCCAATGAGCAGTTCTTC. Protein sequence: CASSHRGANEQFF.

The rearrangement uses TRBV24-1 and TRBJ2-3, with unresolved D. Trimming removed 10 bases at V and 4 bases at J, with 5 bases between. Per the germline V gene, CDR1 is KGHDR and CDR2 is SFDVKD. The CDR3 loop spans 10 amino acids. CDR3 region: CATTADTQYF. CDR3 DNA sequence: TGTGCCACGACGGCAGATACGCAGTATTTT.

The chain joins TRBV15 to TRBJ2-3; D assignment may be TRBD1 or TRBD2 (5 bases each). Per the germline V gene, CDR1 is LNHNV and CDR2 is YYDKDF (reference sequence). There are 13 residues in the CDR3. Trimming cost V 5 bases and J 5 bases, with 11 bases left between them. For the CDR3, the DNA is TGTGCCACCAGCGAGGGGACGATAGATACGCAGTATTTT. Translated: CATSEGTIDTQYF.

The chain recombines TRBV7-9 with TRBJ2-1, with 9 bases matching TRBD2. The germline CDR1 and CDR2 sequences are SEHNR and FQNEAQ (reference sequence). The length of the CDR3 is 17 residues. V trimming: 5 bases; J trimming: 5 bases; junction bases outside the gene matches: 13. The CDR3 protein is CASSSCSGSICNNEQFF. The CDR3 DNA reads as TGTGCCAGCAGCAGTTGTAGCGGGAGTATTTGTAACAATGAGCAGTTCTTC.

V and J are TRBV9 and TRBJ1-2; D remains ambiguous. V was trimmed by 1 base and J by 2 bases, leaving 15 bases between them. The CDR3 has 16 residues. Looked up from germline, CDR1 is SGDLS and CDR2 is YYNGEE. CDR3 nucleotide sequence: TGTGCCAGCAGCGTATCGGGCCGATTCTCGAACTATGGCTACACCTTC. Encoded protein: CASSVSGRFSNYGYTF.

The chain uses TRBV5-6 and TRBJ1-3; D call uncertain. Trimming pared 1 base from V and 2 bases from J, leaving 10 bases between. Germline V gene sequence: CDR1 SGHDT, CDR2 YYEEEE. The CDR3 spans 15 residues. The CDR3 bases are TGTGCCAGCAGCTTGTGGTGGGTTCCTGGAAACACCATATATTTT. This encodes CASSLWWVPGNTIYF.

V and J are TRBV4-2 and TRBJ2-5; 10 bases fit TRBD2. Germline-derived CDR1 and CDR2 are LGHNA and YNFKEQ. The ends lost 1 base at V and 4 bases at J; junction bases unmatched: 12. This CDR3 spans 18 amino acids. The CDR3 nucleotides are TGTGCCAGCAGCCAAGGGGTACTAGCGGGATTAGGCGGAGAGACCCAGTACTTC. Protein sequence: CASSQGVLAGLGGETQYF.

This clone was seen a few times. This chain joins TRBV6-5 and TRBJ2-1, with TRBD2 identical over 9 bases. V shed 6 bases and J 7 bases; nucleotides not matched to a gene: 4. CDR1 is MNHEY and CDR2 is SVGAGI in the germline V gene. The CDR3 loop spans 13 amino acids. CDR3 sequence reads: CASRQRGVNEQFF. Here the CDR3 DNA reads TGTGCCAGCAGACAGCGGGGGGTTAATGAGCAGTTCTTC.

The chain carries TRBV2 and TRBJ2-7, with D hard to call. V lost 5 bases and J lost 3, with 14 bases in between. This CDR3 contains 14 residues. CDR1 SNHLY and CDR2 FYNNEI come from the germline V gene. The CDR3 sequence: CASSPAFGSYEQYF. CDR3 DNA: TGTGCCAGCAGTCCCGCATTCGGAAGCTACGAGCAGTACTTC.

The CDR3 bases are TGTGCCAGCAGTTTACATCAGGATGAAAAACTGTTTTTT. Translation: CASSLHQDEKLFF. The rearrangement uses TRBV28 and TRBJ1-4; D is undetermined. The CDR3 runs 13 residues. The V gene lost 2 bases and the J gene lost 6 bases, with 7 bases spanning the gap. Germline CDR1 reads MDHEN; CDR2 reads SYDVKM.

The chain carries TRBV19 and TRBJ1-5, with D possibly TRBD1 on 6 matching bases. V was pared by 6 bases and J by 10 bases, with 25 bases between. The germline gives CDR1 LNHDA, CDR2 SQIVND (reference sequence). The CDR3 contains 16 residues. The CDR3: CASSQSTQTGSGPQHF. As DNA, the CDR3 is TGTGCCAGTAGCCAATCGACACAAACAGGGTCTGGACCCCAGCATTTT.

This clone occurred a few times. The V gene is TRBV11-2, the J gene TRBJ2-3; 8 bases are shared with TRBD2. This CDR3 has 18 amino acids. The germline gives CDR1 SGHAT, CDR2 FQNNGV. J lost 2 bases, V lost 5 bases, and 15 bases had no gene match. CDR3 DNA: TGTGCCAGCAGCCCATCCCCCACCGGGCGGGGGGCCACAGATACGCAGTATTTT. This codes for CASSPSPTGRGATDTQYF.

The rearrangement links TRBV5-1 to TRBJ2-7; TRBD1 agrees at 10 bases. The CDR3 totals 13 residues. V shed 4 bases and J 6 bases; nucleotides not matched to a gene: 4. CDR1 and CDR2 (germline): SGHRS, YFSETQ. The CDR3 is CASSPTGGVEQYF. CDR3 DNA: TGCGCCAGCAGCCCGACAGGGGGCGTCGAGCAGTACTTC.

CDR3 nucleotides: TGTGCCAGCAGTGAACTACAGGGGCGCACCATATATTTT. It is translated as CASSELQGRTIYF. The chain has TRBV28 and TRBJ1-3; 7 bases align to TRBD1. Germline V gene lookup returns CDR1 MDHEN and CDR2 SYDVKM. Trimming removed 5 bases from V and 9 bases from J; junction bases left unmatched: 7. The CDR3 runs to 13 residues.

In the case of this clone: The sample contains more than one DNA sequence encoding this CDR3. V usage is TRBV7-2 and J usage is TRBJ2-3; 8 bases are shared with TRBD1. CDR1 and CDR2 from the germline V gene are SGHTA and FQGNSA. This CDR3 contains 15 residues. V shed 1 base, J shed 1 base, and the junction held 1 base outside the gene matches. For the CDR3, the DNA is TGTGCCAGCAGCTTAGAGGGACAGGGCACAGATACGCAGTATTTT. Amino acid sequence: CASSLEGQGTDTQYF.